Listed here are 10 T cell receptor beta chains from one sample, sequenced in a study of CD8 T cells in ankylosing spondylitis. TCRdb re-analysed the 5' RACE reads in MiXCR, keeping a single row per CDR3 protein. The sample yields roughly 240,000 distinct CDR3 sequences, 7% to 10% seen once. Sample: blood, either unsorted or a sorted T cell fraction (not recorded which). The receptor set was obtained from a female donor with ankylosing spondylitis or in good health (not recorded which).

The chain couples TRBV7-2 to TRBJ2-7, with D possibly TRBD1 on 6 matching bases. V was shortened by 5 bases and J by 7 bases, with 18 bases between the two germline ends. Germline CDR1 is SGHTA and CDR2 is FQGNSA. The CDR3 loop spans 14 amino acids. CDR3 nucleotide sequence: TGTGCCAGCAGCCCCGGGGCAGGGGTTGGGGAGCAGTACTTC. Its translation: CASSPGAGVGEQYF.

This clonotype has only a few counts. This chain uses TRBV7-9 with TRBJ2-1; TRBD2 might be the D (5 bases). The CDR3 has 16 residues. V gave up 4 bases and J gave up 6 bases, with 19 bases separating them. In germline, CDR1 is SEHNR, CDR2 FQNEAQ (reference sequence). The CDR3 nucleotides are TGTGCCAGCAGCTGGATACTAGGCCCCTCGGGCAATGAGCAGTTCTTC. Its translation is CASSWILGPSGNEQFF.

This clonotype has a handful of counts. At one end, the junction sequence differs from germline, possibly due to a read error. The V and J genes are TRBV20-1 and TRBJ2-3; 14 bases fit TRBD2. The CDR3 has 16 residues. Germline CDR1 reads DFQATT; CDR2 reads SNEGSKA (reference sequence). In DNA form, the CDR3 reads TGCTGTGCTAGAGATGGGACTAGCGGGAGTAAGGATACGCAGTATTTT. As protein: CCARDGTSGSKDTQYF.

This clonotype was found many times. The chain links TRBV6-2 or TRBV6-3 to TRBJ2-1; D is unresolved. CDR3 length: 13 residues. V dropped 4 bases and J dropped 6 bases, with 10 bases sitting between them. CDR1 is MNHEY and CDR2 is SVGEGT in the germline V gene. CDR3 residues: CASSSVRPNEQFF. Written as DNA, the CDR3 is TGTGCCAGCAGTTCGGTTCGGCCCAATGAGCAGTTCTTC.

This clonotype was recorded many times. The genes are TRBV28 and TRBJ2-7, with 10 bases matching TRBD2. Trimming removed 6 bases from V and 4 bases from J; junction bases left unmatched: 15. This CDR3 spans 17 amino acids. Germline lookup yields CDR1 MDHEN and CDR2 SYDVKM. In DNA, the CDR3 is TGTGCCAGCAGCCTTCGACCCCCGGGACTAGCGAAATACGAGCAGTACTTC. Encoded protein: CASSLRPPGLAKYEQYF. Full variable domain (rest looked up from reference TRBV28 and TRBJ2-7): DVKVTQSSRYLVKRTGEKVFLECVQDMDHENMFWYRQDPGLGLRLIYFSYDVKMKEKGDIPEGYSVSREKKERFSLILESASTNQTSMYLCASSLRPPGLAKYEQYFGPGTRLTVT.

CDR3 bases: TGTGCCAGCAGTAGGGGGGAAGGGGACAATGAGCAGTTCTTC. This sequence encodes CASSRGEGDNEQFF. The gene calls are TRBV6-1 and TRBJ2-1; either TRBD1 or TRBD2 may fit D (6 bases each). From germline, CDR1 is MNHNS and CDR2 SASEGT. There are 14 residues in the CDR3. The V gene lost 5 bases and the J gene lost 5 bases, with 13 bases spanning the gap.

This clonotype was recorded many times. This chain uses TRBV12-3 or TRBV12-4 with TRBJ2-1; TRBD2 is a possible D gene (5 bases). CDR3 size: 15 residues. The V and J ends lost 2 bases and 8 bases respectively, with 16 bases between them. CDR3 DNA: TGTGCCAGCAGTTTAAGGGAGCTTCAGGAGGATGAGCAGTTCTTC. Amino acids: CASSLRELQEDEQFF.

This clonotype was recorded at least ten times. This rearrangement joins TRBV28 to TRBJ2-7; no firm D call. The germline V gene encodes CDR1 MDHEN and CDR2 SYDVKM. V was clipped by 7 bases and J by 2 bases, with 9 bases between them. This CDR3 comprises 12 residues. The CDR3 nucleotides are TGTGCCAGCATGCGTGAGACCTACGAGCAGTACTTC. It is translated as CASMRETYEQYF.

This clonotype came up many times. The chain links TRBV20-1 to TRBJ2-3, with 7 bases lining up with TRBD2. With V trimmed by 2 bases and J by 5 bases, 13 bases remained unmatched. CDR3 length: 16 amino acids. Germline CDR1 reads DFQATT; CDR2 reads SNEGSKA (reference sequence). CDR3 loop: CSARSPLPGGGDTQYF. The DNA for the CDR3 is TGCAGTGCTAGATCACCCCTCCCGGGAGGAGGAGATACGCAGTATTTT.

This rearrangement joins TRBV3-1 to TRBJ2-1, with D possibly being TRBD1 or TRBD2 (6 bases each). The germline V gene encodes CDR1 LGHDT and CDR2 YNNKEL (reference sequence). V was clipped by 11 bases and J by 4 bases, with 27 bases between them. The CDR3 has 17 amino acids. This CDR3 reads CACTQGSYREVYNEQFF. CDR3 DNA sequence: TGTGCCTGCACCCAAGGTAGTTACAGGGAGGTTTACAATGAGCAGTTCTTC.